This T cell receptor (beta chain) is from a study of graft-versus-host responses after intestinal transplantation. Findings and limits, study-wide: Among circulating GvH clones, peak levels were associated with early post-transplant declines in HvG clones.

In this sample, this clone is medium-sized. Its antigen is unidentified. Libraries were prepared by immunoSEQ multiplex PCR; TCRdb keeps only in-frame clonotypes and omits some of them. The table includes roughly 64,000 clones, 90% detected once. Germline values: CDR1 MGHRA, CDR2 YSYEKL. The CDR3 totals 18 residues. V lost 0 bases to trimming and J lost 0 bases; unmatched junction nucleotides: 6. The specimen was unstimulated CD8+ T cells sorted from spleen or lymph node cells, collected before transplant. The receptor was isolated from a human donor who was the organ donor for an intestinal transplant. V gene TRBV4-1 combines with J gene TRBJ2-4; TRBD1 matches 9 bases. The CDR3 is CASSQDRTGDLAKNIQYF. In DNA form, the CDR3 reads TGCGCCAGCAGCCAAGATAGGACAGGGGACCTAGCCAAAAACATTCAGTACTTC.